Following are 28 T cell receptor beta chains from one sample sequenced in a study of OX40 agonist ivuxolimab in advanced cancers. Produced via immunoSEQ multiplex PCR; TCRdb's table is partial and in-frame only. The sample records approximately 77,000 clones, roughly nine tenths being singletons. The specimen was CD4+ or CD8+ T cells sorted from blood, collected in a trial of the OX40 agonist ivuxolimab. The source of these receptors is an adult with an advanced solid tumor such as melanoma, head and neck, liver or kidney cancer.

The chain combines TRBV7-2 with TRBJ2-1; D could derive from TRBD1 or TRBD2 (5 bases each). The CDR3 loop spans 14 amino acids. The V end lost 4 bases, the J end lost 5 bases, and 12 bases lay between the germline ends. Germline V lookup: CDR1 SGHTA, CDR2 FQGNSA. CDR3 residues: CASSYGGNNNEQFF. CDR3 DNA sequence: TGTGCCAGCAGCTATGGGGGAAATAACAATGAGCAGTTCTTC.

This rearrangement joins TRBV5-4 to TRBJ2-3; a possible D gene is TRBD2 (7 bases). This CDR3 is 15 amino acids long. The germline V gene has CDR1 SGHNT and CDR2 YYREEE (reference sequence). V lost 3 bases and J 2 bases, leaving 13 bases between the germline ends. The CDR3 spells CASSWRGGATDTQYF. In nucleotides, the CDR3 is TGTGCCAGCAGCTGGAGAGGGGGGGCCACAGATACGCAGTATTTT. The whole variable domain, filled in from reference TRBV5-4 and TRBJ2-3, reads ETGVTQSPTHLIKTRGQQVTLRCSSQSGHNTVSWYQQALGQGPQFIFQYYREEENGRGNFPPRFSGLQFPNYSSELNVNALELDDSALYLCASSWRGGATDTQYFGPGTRLTVL.

The V call is TRBV6-1, the J call TRBJ1-2; TRBD1 is a possible D gene (5 bases). The CDR3 is 15 amino acids. Germline CDR1 is MNHNS and CDR2 is SASEGT. The V gene lost 0 bases and the J gene lost 2 bases, with 10 bases spanning the gap. This CDR3 is CASSEAGGDNYGYTF. CDR3 nucleotides: TGTGCCAGCAGTGAAGCGGGGGGGGACAACTATGGCTACACCTTC.

The chain couples TRBV6-5 to TRBJ2-3; D may be TRBD1 (5 bases). The V gene lost 2 bases and the J gene lost 7 bases, with 10 bases spanning the gap. The CDR3 length is 13 residues. Germline CDR1 reads MNHEY; CDR2 reads SVGAGI. CDR3 loop: CASSYKGRNTQYF. CDR3 sequence (DNA): TGTGCCAGCAGTTACAAGGGGCGGAATACGCAGTATTTT.

V is TRBV19 and J is TRBJ2-1; D remains ambiguous. The CDR3 has 17 amino acids. Per germline, CDR1 LNHDA and CDR2 SQIVND (reference sequence). The V end was cut by 3 bases, the J end by 0 bases, with 15 bases between. The CDR3 sequence: CASSMAWFDSSYNEQFF. The DNA for the CDR3 is TGTGCCAGTAGTATGGCTTGGTTCGATAGCTCCTACAATGAGCAGTTCTTC.

The chain combines TRBV12-5 with TRBJ2-3, with unresolved D. The V and J ends lost 3 bases and 2 bases respectively, with 3 bases between them. The CDR3 extends over 12 amino acids. Germline CDR1 is LGHNT and CDR2 is FRNRAP. CDR3 DNA: TGTGCTAGTGGTTTCAACACAGATACGCAGTATTTT. It specifies CASGFNTDTQYF. Filled out from reference TRBV12-5 and TRBJ2-3, the complete variable domain reads DARVTQTPRHKVTEMGQEVTMRCQPILGHNTVFWYRQTMMQGLELLAYFRNRAPLDDSGMPKDRFSAEMPDATLATLKIQPSEPRDSAVYFCASGFNTDTQYFGPGTRLTVL.

The rearrangement uses TRBV28 and TRBJ2-1; 8 bases align to TRBD2. Germline CDR1 MDHEN, CDR2 SYDVKM. CDR3 length: 15 amino acids. The V and J ends lost 3 bases and 9 bases, in that order; junction bases with no gene match: 10. The CDR3: CASSLYTSGRGEQFF. In nucleotides, the CDR3 is TGTGCCAGCAGTTTGTATACTAGCGGTCGTGGTGAGCAGTTCTTC.

This sequence joins TRBV7-2 and TRBJ1-4; no clear D gene. CDR3 length: 15 residues. Trimming left V 5 bases short and J 3 bases short, with 13 bases between. From germline, CDR1 is SGHTA and CDR2 FQGNSA. In DNA form, the CDR3 reads TGTGCCAGCAGCCTCACGGGTGCGGCTAATGAAAAACTGTTTTTT. Protein sequence: CASSLTGAANEKLFF. Filled out from reference TRBV7-2 and TRBJ1-4, the complete variable domain reads GAGVSQSPSNKVTEKGKDVELRCDPISGHTALYWYRQSLGQGLEFLIYFQGNSAPDKSGLPSDRFSAERTGGSVSTLTIQRTQQEDSAVYLCASSLTGAANEKLFFGSGTQLSVL.

This clone was found once. V usage is TRBV7-2 and J usage is TRBJ2-7, with 12 bases fitting TRBD2. J gave up 5 bases and V 3 bases, and 5 bases lay outside the gene matches. Germline CDR1 reads SGHTA; CDR2 reads FQGNSA. The length of the CDR3 is 15 residues. The CDR3 sequence is CASSFVTSGSHEQYF. For the CDR3, the DNA is TGTGCCAGCAGCTTCGTGACTAGCGGGAGCCACGAGCAGTACTTC.

V and J are TRBV29-1 and TRBJ2-7; D is unresolved. This CDR3 has 14 amino acids. The germline CDR1 and CDR2 sequences are SQVTM and ANQGSEA. The V gene lost 7 bases and the J gene lost 1 base, with 17 bases spanning the gap. The CDR3 sequence: CSAKGIGLSYEQYF. In DNA, the CDR3 is TGCAGCGCTAAAGGCATAGGGTTGTCCTACGAGCAGTACTTC.

The chain recombines TRBV18 with TRBJ1-1; 9 bases are shared with TRBD1. Looked up from germline, CDR1 is KGHSH and CDR2 is LQKENI. There are 13 residues in the CDR3. The V segment lost 3 bases and the J segment 8 bases; nucleotides outside the gene matches: 4. The CDR3 DNA reads TGTGCCAGCTCACCCTCAACAGGGGGCGAAGCTTTCTTT. This gives the protein CASSPSTGGEAFF.

This chain connects TRBV11-3 to TRBJ2-7; perhaps TRBD2 as D (5 bases). Trimming left V 5 bases short and J 4 bases short, with 12 bases between. CDR1 SGHNT and CDR2 YENEEA come from the germline V gene. The CDR3 loop spans 13 amino acids. Here the CDR3 reads CASSTRSGYEQYF. The CDR3 DNA reads TGTGCCAGCAGCACTAGAAGCGGTTACGAGCAGTACTTC.

The V call is TRBV2, the J call TRBJ2-1; 10 nucleotides line up with TRBD2. The CDR3 has 13 amino acids. Trimming removed 8 bases from V and 5 bases from J; junction bases left unmatched: 3. CDR1 and CDR2 (germline): SNHLY, FYNNEI. CDR3 residues: CASQLAGNNEQFF. The CDR3, as DNA: TGTGCCAGCCAACTAGCGGGAAACAATGAGCAGTTCTTC.

Comments on this clone: The sample contains more than one DNA sequence encoding this CDR3. The chain carries TRBV11-2 and TRBJ2-7, with D maybe TRBD1 (6 bases). V lost 6 bases and J lost 5, with 20 bases in between. This CDR3 region has 15 residues. Germline values: CDR1 SGHAT, CDR2 FQNNGV. CDR3 in amino acids: CASSQDGGRVDEQYF. In nucleotides, the CDR3 is TGTGCCAGCAGTCAGGATGGGGGCAGAGTGGACGAGCAGTACTTC.

The chain has TRBV19 and TRBJ1-1; D may be TRBD1 (5 bases). V lost 5 bases, J lost 3 bases, and 16 bases lay in between. Germline-derived CDR1 and CDR2 are LNHDA and SQIVND (reference sequence). This CDR3 contains 15 residues. The CDR3 DNA follows: TGTGCCAGTAGTGCCCGACAGTTTGGGGACACTGAAGCTTTCTTT. Translated: CASSARQFGDTEAFF.

This sequence joins TRBV15 and TRBJ1-1; D unresolved. The germline gives CDR1 LNHNV, CDR2 YYDKDF (reference sequence). This CDR3 is 13 amino acids long. V was shortened by 3 bases and J by 6 bases, with 11 bases between the two germline ends. In DNA form, the CDR3 reads TGTGCCACCAGCAGGGGCCGGGAAGCTGAAGCTTTCTTT. It specifies CATSRGREAEAFF.

The rearrangement uses TRBV7-3 and TRBJ1-1, with D unresolved. V lost 5 bases and J 5 bases, leaving 12 bases between the germline ends. This CDR3 contains 13 residues. From germline, CDR1 is SGHTA and CDR2 FQGTGA. CDR3 loop: CASSQIGGTEAFF. The CDR3 nucleotides are TGTGCCAGCAGCCAGATCGGAGGTACTGAAGCTTTCTTT. Drawing the rest from reference TRBV7-3 and TRBJ1-1, the complete variable domain is GAGVSQTPSNKVTEKGKYVELRCDPISGHTALYWYRQSLGQGPEFLIYFQGTGAADDSGLPNDRFFAVRPEGSVSTLKIQRTERGDSAVYLCASSQIGGTEAFFGQGTRLTVV.

This CDR3 is CTSSRPPPKAYEQYF. The CDR3 region has the DNA TGCACCAGCAGCCGCCCGCCCCCAAAGGCCTACGAGCAGTACTTC. The chain has TRBV1 and TRBJ2-7. TRBV1 is noted as a pseudogene. This CDR3 contains 15 residues.

This clone appeared a single time. The rearrangement joins TRBV4-2 to TRBJ1-4; D is uncertain. CDR3 length: 16 residues. Germline V CDR1 and CDR2: LGHNA, YNFKEQ. Trimming removed 0 bases from V and 4 bases from J, with 12 bases in between. The CDR3 here is CASSQDGRVHNEKLFF. The DNA for the CDR3 is TGTGCCAGCAGCCAAGATGGGAGGGTCCATAATGAAAAACTGTTTTTT.

The chain joins TRBV11-1 to TRBJ2-7, with a weak D call TRBD2 (6 bases). The CDR3 has 16 residues. V was pared by 3 bases and J by 3 bases, with 18 bases between. Per germline, CDR1 SGHAT and CDR2 FQDESV (reference sequence). CDR3 sequence reads: CASSLVPGTLIYEQYF. CDR3 nucleotide sequence: TGTGCCAGCAGCTTGGTACCCGGGACTTTAATCTACGAGCAGTACTTC.

A remark on this clone: Other DNA sequences in this specimen translate into the identical CDR3. The genes are TRBV28 and TRBJ2-7; the D gene could be TRBD1 or TRBD2 (5 bases each). The CDR3 has 13 residues. Per germline, CDR1 MDHEN and CDR2 SYDVKM. V shed 2 bases and J shed 5 bases, with 10 bases lying between them. The CDR3 bases are TGTGCCAGCAGTTTAGAGGGGCGGCACGAGCAGTACTTC. This encodes CASSLEGRHEQYF.

The chain employs TRBV5-1 and TRBJ2-1, with a possible D match to TRBD2 (6 bases). Germline V CDR1 and CDR2: SGHRS, YFSETQ. V was pared by 3 bases and J by 6 bases, with 7 bases between. The CDR3 is made up of 12 amino acids. CDR3 sequence reads: CASSSAGNEQFF. CDR3 nucleotides: TGCGCCAGCAGCTCAGCGGGCAATGAGCAGTTCTTC.

The chain joins TRBV5-1 to TRBJ1-2; D not resolved. Germline CDR1 SGHRS, CDR2 YFSETQ. V was pared by 2 bases and J by 0 bases, with 11 bases between. The CDR3 extends over 15 amino acids. The CDR3 sequence is CASSFRSGSNYGYTF. The CDR3 DNA is TGCGCCAGCAGCTTCCGTTCCGGATCTAACTATGGCTACACCTTC.

The gene calls are TRBV27 and TRBJ2-5; D not certain. Trimming stripped 3 bases from V and 3 bases from J, with 5 bases between. From germline, CDR1 is MNHEY and CDR2 SMNVEV (reference sequence). This CDR3 contains 12 residues. CDR3 sequence (DNA): TGTGCCAGCAGTTTCGAGGAAGAGACCCAGTACTTC. Translated: CASSFEEETQYF.

This clone is a singleton in its sample. CDR3 DNA: TGTGCCAGCAGTACGACTAGCGGGAGGGCGGCAGAGACCCAGTACTTC. This translates into CASSTTSGRAAETQYF. The chain employs TRBV27 and TRBJ2-5, with 14 bases identical to TRBD2. Germline CDR1 and CDR2: MNHEY and SMNVEV (reference sequence). The ends lost 5 bases at V and 4 bases at J; junction bases unmatched: 6. The CDR3 has 16 residues.

The rearrangement links TRBV7-3 to TRBJ2-3, with 13 bases matching TRBD2. The germline gives CDR1 SGHTA, CDR2 FQGTGA. This CDR3 has 17 amino acids. The V gene end was trimmed by 1 base and the J gene end by 2 bases; junction bases not matched to a gene: 3. As DNA, the CDR3 is TGTGCCAGCAGCTTAATTGGACTAGCGGGGGCCACAGATACGCAGTATTTT. Protein product: CASSLIGLAGATDTQYF.

The chain uses TRBV10-3 and TRBJ1-1; TRBD1 is a possible D gene (5 bases). The CDR3 is 12 amino acids. CDR1 ENHRY and CDR2 SYGVKD come from the germline V gene. V dropped 8 bases and J dropped 5 bases, with 12 bases sitting between them. The CDR3: CAIRDLSTEAFF. The CDR3 bases are TGTGCCATCCGGGACCTGAGTACTGAAGCTTTCTTT.

The V call is TRBV7-6, the J call TRBJ2-1, with TRBD1 identical over 7 bases. This CDR3 is 15 amino acids long. V gave up 4 bases and J gave up 4 bases; unmatched junction bases: 7. In germline, CDR1 is SGHVS, CDR2 FNYEAQ. The CDR3 DNA follows: TGTGCCAGCAGCTCCGACAGGGAGCCATACAATGAGCAGTTCTTC. Translating gives CASSSDREPYNEQFF.